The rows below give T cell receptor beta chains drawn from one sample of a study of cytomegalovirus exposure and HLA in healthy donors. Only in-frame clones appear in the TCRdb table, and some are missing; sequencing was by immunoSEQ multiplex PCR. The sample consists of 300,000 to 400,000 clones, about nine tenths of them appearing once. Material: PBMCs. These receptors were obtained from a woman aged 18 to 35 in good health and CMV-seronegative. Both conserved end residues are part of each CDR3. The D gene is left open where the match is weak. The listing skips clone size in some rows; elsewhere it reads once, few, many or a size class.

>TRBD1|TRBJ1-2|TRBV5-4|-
TGTGCCAGCAGCTTGGCTGGGACAGGTTTTTCTTATGGCTACACCTTC
CASSLAGTGFSYGYTF
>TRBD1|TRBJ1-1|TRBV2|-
TGTGCCAGCAGTGAGCCGGGACAGGGTAGGTACACTGAAGCTTTCTTT
CASSEPGQGRYTEAFF
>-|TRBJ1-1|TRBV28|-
TGTGCCAGCCTCGGACAGAACACTGAAGCTTTCTTT
CASLGQNTEAFF
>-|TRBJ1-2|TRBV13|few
TGTGCCAGCAGCTTACAGGGGCGCTATGGCTACACCTTC
CASSLQGRYGYTF
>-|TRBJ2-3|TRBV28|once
TGTGCCAGCAGGCCCCCCACTGTCACAGATACGCAGTATTTT
CASRPPTVTDTQYF
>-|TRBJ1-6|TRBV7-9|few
TGTGCCAGCAGTCGGACAGAGTATTCACCCCTCCACTTT
CASSRTEYSPLHF
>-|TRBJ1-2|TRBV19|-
TGTGCCAGTAGACAGAGCTATGGCTACACCTTC
CASRQSYGYTF
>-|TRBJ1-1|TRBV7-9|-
TGTGCCAGCAGCTTAAGCGGAGACGGCTACGAAGCTTTCTTT
CASSLSGDGYEAFF
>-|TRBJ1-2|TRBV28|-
TGTGCCAGCAGTCAGGACATTTATGGCTACACCTTC
CASSQDIYGYTF
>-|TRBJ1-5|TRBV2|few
TGTGCCAGCAACCGGGTCCGGGAATCAAGCCAGCATTTT
CASNRVRESSQHF
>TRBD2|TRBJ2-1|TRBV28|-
TGTGCCAGCAGTTTATGGAAAGGGACTAGCGGGTCACTCGGGCAGTTCTTC
CASSLWKGTSGSLGQFF
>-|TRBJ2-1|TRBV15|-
TGTGCCACCAGCAGCTGGCGGGGAGAGCAGTTCTTC
CATSSWRGEQFF
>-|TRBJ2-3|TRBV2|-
TGTGCCAGCAGTGCCCTGACAAGCCCCTCTTCGGATACGCAGTATTTT
CASSALTSPSSDTQYF
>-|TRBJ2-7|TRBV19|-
TGTGCCAGTAGTATGCAGGGGACCCCCTACGAGCAGTACTTC
CASSMQGTPYEQYF
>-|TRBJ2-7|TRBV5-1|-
TGCGCCAGCAGCCCAGAGAGGGGGGGCGGATTAGTATCCTACGAGCAGTACTTC
CASSPERGGGLVSYEQYF
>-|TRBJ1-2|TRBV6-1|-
TGTGCCAGCAGTGAGGGACTACCACGGGCCAGCCACACCTTC
CASSEGLPRASHTF
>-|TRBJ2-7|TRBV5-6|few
TGTGCCAGCAGCTTGGGCGGCGAGCAGTACTTC
CASSLGGEQYF
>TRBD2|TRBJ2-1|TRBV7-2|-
TGTGCCAGCAGCTCCACGGCCGCGGGACTAGCGGGAGAGGTAAAGCAGTTCTTC
CASSSTAAGLAGEVKQFF
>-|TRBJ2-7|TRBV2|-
TGTGCCAGCAGTGATGGGGGCCGGGATTACGAGCAGTACTTC
CASSDGGRDYEQYF
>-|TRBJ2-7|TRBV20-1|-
TGCAGCGTTTGGGACACCTACGAGCAGTACTTC
CSVWDTYEQYF
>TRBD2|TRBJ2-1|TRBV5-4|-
TGTGCCAGCAGCTCCGGTAGCGGGAGGGTGTATGAGCAGTTCTTC
CASSSGSGRVYEQFF
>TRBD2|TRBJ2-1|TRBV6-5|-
TGTGCCAGCAGTTACCGGGGGGGATACAATGAGCAGTTCTTC
CASSYRGGYNEQFF
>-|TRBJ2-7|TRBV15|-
TGTGCCACCAGCAGAGAGAGTAACTACGAGCAGTACTTC
CATSRESNYEQYF
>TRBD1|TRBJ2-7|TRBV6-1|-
TGTGCCAGCAGTGATGCCCACGGACAGGGGGACGAGCAGTACTTC
CASSDAHGQGDEQYF
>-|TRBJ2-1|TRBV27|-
TGTGCCAGCAGTTTCCATAGCATGTATGAGCAGTTCTTC
CASSFHSMYEQFF
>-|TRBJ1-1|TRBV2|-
TGTGCCAGCAGTGAAAATTCGGACAGTTTCTACACTGAAGCTTTCTTT
CASSENSDSFYTEAFF
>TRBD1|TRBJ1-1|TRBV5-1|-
TGCGCCAGCAGCTTAGAGGGGGCAAGCACTGAAGCTTTCTTT
CASSLEGASTEAFF
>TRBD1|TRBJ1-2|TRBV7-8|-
TGTGCCAGCAGCCCTTTTGGACAGGACGGCTACACCTTC
CASSPFGQDGYTF
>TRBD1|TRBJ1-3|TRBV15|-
TGTGCCACCAAGACAGGGGATGGAAACACCATATATTTT
CATKTGDGNTIYF
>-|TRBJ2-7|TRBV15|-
TGTGCCACCAGCAAAAACAACAGATACGAGCAGTACTTC
CATSKNNRYEQYF
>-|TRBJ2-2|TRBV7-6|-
TGTGCCAGCAGCGCGAACCTAGGAGGGGAGCTGTTTTTT
CASSANLGGELFF
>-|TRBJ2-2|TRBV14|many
TGTGCCAGCAGCTTACCGACAGGATCGAACACCGGGGAGCTGTTTTTT
CASSLPTGSNTGELFF
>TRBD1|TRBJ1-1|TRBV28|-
TGTGCCAGCAGAGGACTCAGGGGGGCTTTCTTT
CASRGLRGAFF
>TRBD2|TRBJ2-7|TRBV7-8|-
TGTGCCAGCAGCTTGGGGGGGAACTACGAGCAGTACTTC
CASSLGGNYEQYF
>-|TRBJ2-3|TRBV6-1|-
TGTGCCAGCAGTGGCAGGGACACAGATACGCAGTATTTT
CASSGRDTDTQYF
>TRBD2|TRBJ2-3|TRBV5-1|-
TGCGCCAGCAGCTTGGCTCTAGCGGGGGGTCAGACAGATACGCAGTATTTT
CASSLALAGGQTDTQYF
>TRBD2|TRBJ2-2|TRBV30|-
TGTGCCTGGAGTGCGATCAGTTTACTAGCGGGAGACACCGGGGAGCTGTTTTTT
CAWSAISLLAGDTGELFF
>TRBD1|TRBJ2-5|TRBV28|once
TGTGCCAGCACACCACGGGACAGGCCTGAGGGAGAGACCCAGTACTTC
CASTPRDRPEGETQYF
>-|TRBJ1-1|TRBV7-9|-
TGTGCCAGCAGCGGTCGAGGGGGGGCGAGGACTGAAGCTTTCTTT
CASSGRGGARTEAFF
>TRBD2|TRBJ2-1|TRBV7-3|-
TGTGCCAGCAGCTTGAGCGGGAACGGGAATGAGCAGTTCTTC
CASSLSGNGNEQFF
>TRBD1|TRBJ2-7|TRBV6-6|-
TGTGCCAGCAGCGATAACAGGGGGCGATACGAGCAGTACTTC
CASSDNRGRYEQYF
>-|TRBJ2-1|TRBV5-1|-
TGCGCCAGCAGGCAGGGTAACTACAATGAGCAGTTCTTC
CASRQGNYNEQFF
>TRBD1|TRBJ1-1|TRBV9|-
TGTGCCAGCAGCCCCAAGGGACAGGCCCCGACGAACACTGAAGCTTTCTTT
CASSPKGQAPTNTEAFF
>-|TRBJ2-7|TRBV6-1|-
TGTGCCGCACAAACAGGCGACTCCTACGAGCAGTACTTC
CAAQTGDSYEQYF
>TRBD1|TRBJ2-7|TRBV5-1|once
TGCGCCAGCAGCTTAGATGGGACAGTTTCCTACGAGCAGTACTTC
CASSLDGTVSYEQYF
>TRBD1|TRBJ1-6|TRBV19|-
TGTGCCAGTAGTATCCACCCCGGACAGGGTTTGACTGCACCCCTCCACTTT
CASSIHPGQGLTAPLHF
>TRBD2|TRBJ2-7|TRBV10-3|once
TGTGCCATCAGCGCCCCGGGACTAGCGATGCACGAGCAGTACTTC
CAISAPGLAMHEQYF
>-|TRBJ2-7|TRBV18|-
TGTGCCAGCTCACCAGGGACGGACAGCTCCTACGAGCAGTACTTC
CASSPGTDSSYEQYF
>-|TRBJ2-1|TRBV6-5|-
TGTGCCAGCAGTCCTCGGGAGTACATTGAGCAGTTCTTC
CASSPREYIEQFF
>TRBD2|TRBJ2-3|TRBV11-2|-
TGTGCCAGCAGCTTACCATTGACTAGCGGTAGCACAGATACGCAGTATTTT
CASSLPLTSGSTDTQYF
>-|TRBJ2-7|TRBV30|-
TGTGCCTGGAGTCCAGACTTTACCTCCTACGAGCAGTACTTC
CAWSPDFTSYEQYF
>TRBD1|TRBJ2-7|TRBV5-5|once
TGTGCCAGCAGCCTAAACCCGGGACAGGGGGCGGGGGAGCAGTACTTC
CASSLNPGQGAGEQYF
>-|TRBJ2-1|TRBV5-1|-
TGCGCCAGCAGCCAGCCGGGACAGGGAAGAGCGGGAGGGTCCAATGAGCAGTTCTTC
CASSQPGQGRAGGSNEQFF
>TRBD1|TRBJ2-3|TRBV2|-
TGTGCCAGCAGTCGACAGGGACATTGGCTCCTAGGCACAGATACGCAGTATTTT
CASSRQGHWLLGTDTQYF
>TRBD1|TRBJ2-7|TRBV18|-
TGTGCCAGCTCACTACCGGGACAGGGAGTTCGCGAGCAGTACTTC
CASSLPGQGVREQYF
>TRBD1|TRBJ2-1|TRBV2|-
TGTGCCAGCAGCGTGATAAGGACAGGAGACAATGAGCAGTTCTTC
CASSVIRTGDNEQFF
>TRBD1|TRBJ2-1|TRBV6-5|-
TGTGCCAGCAGTTACAACACAGGGGGGAGGAATGAGCAGTTCTTC
CASSYNTGGRNEQFF
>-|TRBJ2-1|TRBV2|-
TGTGCCAGCGGGGAGAGCTCCTACAATGAGCAGTTCTTC
CASGESSYNEQFF
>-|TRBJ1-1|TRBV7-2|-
TGTGCCAGCAGCGCGACGCTAGGCGGGGGAGCTTTCTTT
CASSATLGGGAFF